This note documents a single T cell receptor (beta chain) sequence. The sample originates from a study of blood T cell repertoires in COVID-19. Study context: Sites across the United States, Italy and Spain contributed samples from acute and convalescent COVID-19. T cells, B-cell-depleted T cells, or PBMCs provided the cDNA or gDNA that served as material.

Germline V CDR1 and CDR2: SGHVS, FNYEAQ. V was pared by 3 bases and J by 1 base, with 1 base of the junction left unmatched. This CDR3 is 14 amino acids long. Original analysis: Cell counts per sample came from amplifying reference gene primers. Generated by immunoSEQ multiplex PCR, the TCRdb table keeps only in-frame clones and is missing some. V and J calls and clone size are copied from that table; D and trimming were computed from the DNA. The table shows 190,000 or so clones, with more than 75% occurring only once. The source material was peripheral blood. J is TRBJ2-3 and V is TRBV7-6, with 7 bases identical to TRBD1. The origin of this receptor is a man in his forties with active or convalescent COVID-19. This CDR3 is CASSFTGGTDTQYF. The CDR3 nucleotides read TGTGCCAGCAGCTTCACAGGGGGCACAGATACGCAGTATTTT.